Shown below are 17 T cell receptor beta chains from a single sample sequenced in a study of B cell selection in AIRE deficiency. Assay used: immunoSEQ multiplex PCR; TCRdb lists only in-frame clones, some missing. The sample lists fewer than 30,000 clones, 95% to 97% seen once, with roughly 0.2% in the top ten. CD4+CD127+ cells were sorted as the conventional CD4 T cells. Specimen: conventional CD4+ T cells sorted from PBMCs. Source of these receptors: a human donor with AIRE deficiency.

V usage is TRBV18 and J usage is TRBJ2-5; unclear D gene. V was clipped by 2 bases and J by 5 bases, with 9 bases between them. This CDR3 is 13 amino acids long. Germline values: CDR1 KGHSH, CDR2 LQKENI. CDR3 sequence (DNA): TGTGCCAGCTCACCAGCCGGTATGGAGACCCAGTACTTC. Translated, it gives CASSPAGMETQYF. The full variable domain, rest sourced from reference TRBV18 and TRBJ2-5, is NAGVMQNPRHLVRRRGQEARLRCSPMKGHSHVYWYRQLPEEGLKFMVYLQKENIIDESGMPKERFSAEFPKEGPSILRIQQVVRGDSAAYFCASSPAGMETQYFGPGTRLLVL.

Only one count was recorded for this clone. The V call is TRBV6-5, the J call TRBJ2-7; D ambiguous. CDR3 size: 14 residues. Germline V gene sequence: CDR1 MNHEY, CDR2 SVGAGI. V was trimmed by 4 bases and J by 0 bases, leaving 10 bases between them. The CDR3 loop is CASSSRRSSYEQYF. CDR3 in DNA: TGTGCCAGCAGTTCTCGGCGCAGCTCCTACGAGCAGTACTTC.

The chain joins TRBV28 to TRBJ1-2; 9 nucleotides align to TRBD1. CDR1 and CDR2 from the germline V gene are MDHEN and SYDVKM. The trim removed 6 bases at V and 8 bases at J, leaving 7 bases unmatched. This CDR3 spans 13 amino acids. The DNA for the CDR3 is TGTGCCAGCAGGGACGGGACAGGGCGGGGCTACACCTTC. This gives the protein CASRDGTGRGYTF.

The V and J genes are TRBV28 and TRBJ2-3, with TRBD2 matching over 9 bases. Germline V gene data show CDR1 as MDHEN and CDR2 as SYDVKM. This CDR3 has 16 residues. V shed 6 bases, J shed 4 bases, and the junction held 11 bases outside the gene matches. CDR3 DNA sequence: TGTGCCAGCAGGCTACGGACTAGCGTAGGCGCAGATACGCAGTATTTT. Protein product: CASRLRTSVGADTQYF.

The chain couples TRBV7-2 to TRBJ2-7, with TRBD1 matching 10 bases. V shed 4 bases, J shed 6 bases, and the junction held 9 bases outside the gene matches. CDR1 and CDR2 from the germline V gene are SGHTA and FQGNSA. The CDR3 consists of 15 residues. The CDR3 region has the DNA TGTGCCAGCAGCTCCCACCGGGACAGGGGTTTCGAGCAGTACTTC. Amino acid sequence: CASSSHRDRGFEQYF.

The chain uses TRBV28 and TRBJ2-1, with a possible D match to TRBD2 (5 bases). The CDR3 contains 15 residues. CDR1 MDHEN and CDR2 SYDVKM come from the germline V gene. Trimming shortened V by 6 bases and J by 0 bases, and 12 bases separated the two germline ends. CDR3 in amino acids: CASSSVGLSYNEQFF. DNA of the CDR3: TGTGCCAGCAGCTCCGTTGGACTCTCCTACAATGAGCAGTTCTTC.

The chain recombines TRBV5-4 with TRBJ2-3; D not certain. V lost 4 bases and J 6 bases, leaving 12 bases between the germline ends. The germline gives CDR1 SGHNT, CDR2 YYREEE (reference sequence). The CDR3 spans 13 residues. The DNA of the CDR3 is TGTGCCAGCAGCGTCTCTGGCGTTGATACGCAGTATTTT. Protein sequence: CASSVSGVDTQYF.

This chain uses TRBV5-5 with TRBJ2-7; the match to TRBD1 covers 7 bases. Germline V gene lookup returns CDR1 SGHKS and CDR2 YYEKEE (reference sequence). V dropped 4 bases and J dropped 3; count of bases not matched to a gene: 7. The CDR3 is made up of 14 amino acids. The CDR3 nucleotides are TGTGCCAGCAGCGCCTCGGGACAGCGCTACGAGCAGTACTTC. This gives the protein CASSASGQRYEQYF.

The chain uses TRBV19 and TRBJ2-3; D gene unclear. V lost 2 bases, J lost 2 bases, and 11 bases lay in between. The CDR3 is made up of 15 amino acids. Germline CDR1 LNHDA, CDR2 SQIVND (reference sequence). The CDR3 DNA reads TGTGCCAGTAGTATAAGACGGCTGTACACAGATACGCAGTATTTT. Translation gives CASSIRRLYTDTQYF. The entire variable domain, with the rest obtained from reference TRBV19 and TRBJ2-3, is as follows: DGGITQSPKYLFRKEGQNVTLSCEQNLNHDAMYWYRQDPGQGLRLIYYSQIVNDFQKGDIAEGYSVSREKKESFPLTVTSAQKNPTAFYLCASSIRRLYTDTQYFGPGTRLTVL.

This chain uses TRBV9 with TRBJ2-7, with 12 bases matching TRBD2. J was trimmed by 7 bases and V by 3 bases; bases with no gene match: 11. Germline assignment: CDR1 SGDLS and CDR2 YYNGEE. This CDR3 is built from 16 residues. In nucleotides, the CDR3 is TGTGCCAGCAGCGCCCGGACTAGCGGGGATTTGAGGGAGCAGTACTTC. Encoded protein: CASSARTSGDLREQYF.

In its sample, this clone was seen once. The V call is TRBV7-3, the J call TRBJ2-3; D could derive from TRBD1 or TRBD2 (5 bases each). CDR1 and CDR2 (germline): SGHTA, FQGTGA. Trimming shortened V by 4 bases and J by 1 base, and 9 bases separated the two germline ends. The CDR3 is 14 amino acids. The CDR3 loop reads CASSSRGGTDTQYF. In nucleotides, the CDR3 is TGTGCCAGCAGCTCCCGGGGCGGCACAGATACGCAGTATTTT.

The V call is TRBV2, the J call TRBJ1-5, with D possibly matching TRBD1 (5 bases). Deletions cut 4 bases from V and 6 bases from J, with 13 bases between. The CDR3 loop spans 14 amino acids. Germline lookup yields CDR1 SNHLY and CDR2 FYNNEI. CDR3 region: CASSATGPPQPQHF. In nucleotides, the CDR3 is TGTGCCAGCAGTGCGACGGGGCCCCCTCAGCCCCAGCATTTT.

This clone occurred once. The J gene is TRBJ2-3, the V gene TRBV11-3, with 9 bases lining up with TRBD2. Germline CDR1 SGHNT, CDR2 YENEEA. CDR3 length: 16 amino acids. V was pared by 1 base and J by 0 bases, with 2 bases of the junction left unmatched. CDR3 in DNA: TGTGCCAGCAGCTTAGGACTAGCGGTGAGCACAGATACGCAGTATTTT. Its translation: CASSLGLAVSTDTQYF.

The chain links TRBV7-2 to TRBJ1-5, with TRBD1 as a possible D gene (6 bases). Germline V gene lookup returns CDR1 SGHTA and CDR2 FQGNSA. The CDR3 totals 14 residues. V dropped 5 bases and J dropped 7 bases, with 15 bases sitting between them. In DNA form, the CDR3 reads TGTGCCAGCAGCCGGGACACGTTTAGGCAGCCCCAGCATTTT. This codes for CASSRDTFRQPQHF.

The chain links TRBV6-6 to TRBJ2-5; no clear D gene. This CDR3 region has 13 residues. With 5 bases removed from V and 2 bases from J, the gap between germline ends came to 9 bases. Germline V lookup: CDR1 MNHNY, CDR2 SVGAGI (reference sequence). This CDR3 reads CASSRRLQETQYF. CDR3 nucleotides: TGTGCCAGCAGTCGACGGTTGCAAGAGACCCAGTACTTC.

This rearrangement joins TRBV28 to TRBJ1-4, with 7 positions matching TRBD1. V lost 6 bases to trimming and J lost 5 bases; unmatched junction nucleotides: 9. The CDR3 extends over 15 amino acids. Germline CDR1 is MDHEN and CDR2 is SYDVKM. The CDR3 protein is CASSLLGTENEKLFF. Here the CDR3 DNA reads TGTGCCAGCAGCCTCCTCGGGACAGAGAATGAAAAACTGTTTTTT.

This chain connects TRBV19 to TRBJ2-7; a possible D gene is TRBD1 (6 bases). This CDR3 is 14 amino acids long. V lost 6 bases, J lost 5 bases, and 17 bases lay in between. Germline CDR1 is LNHDA and CDR2 is SQIVND (reference sequence). The CDR3 here is CASSRKQGIDEQYF. The CDR3 nucleotides read TGTGCCAGTAGCCGGAAACAGGGAATCGACGAGCAGTACTTC.